One and the same sample provided the 7 T cell receptor beta chains below, sequenced in a study of T cells after yellow fever vaccination (dated 2019 in TCRdb). Libraries were made using 5' RACE. Sequencing used an Illumina HiSeq 2500. Clones were called with MiXCR by TCRdb after fastp trimmed the public reads at Q25, and only in-frame beta chains were retained. Each CDR3 protein appears once, grouped with its most common genes and DNA. The sample table holds roughly 300,000 distinct CDR3 sequences, of which 6.5% to 8.5% were seen once. The ten top clones hold 18% of the sample. The treatment or condition label for this specimen denotes: live attenuated yellow fever vaccine strain. The sequences come from PBMCs, collected 45 days after the first yellow fever vaccination. These receptors all stem from a young man who received the YFV17D yellow fever vaccine.

Many counts were recorded for this clonotype. The chain couples TRBV12-3 or TRBV12-4 to TRBJ2-1, with TRBD1 matching over 9 bases. The J segment lost 7 bases and the V segment lost 7 bases, leaving 5 bases of the junction unmatched. This CDR3 contains 13 residues. This CDR3 is CASTGTGRNEQFF. The CDR3 coding sequence is TGTGCCAGCACCGGGACAGGGAGGAATGAGCAGTTCTTC.

The J gene is TRBJ1-2, the V gene TRBV7-2, with 11 nucleotides matching TRBD1. V shed 3 bases, J shed 3 bases, and the junction held 6 bases outside the gene matches. The V gene's germline CDR1 is SGHTA and CDR2 FQGNSA. This CDR3 is 16 amino acids long. The CDR3 loop reads CASSLSGTGGDYGYTF. In DNA, the CDR3 is TGTGCCAGCAGCTTGTCCGGGACAGGGGGGGACTATGGCTACACCTTC.

A few counts support this clonotype. The V call is TRBV7-3, the J call TRBJ1-5; 10 bases fit TRBD1. This CDR3 comprises 14 residues. V dropped 5 bases and J dropped 5; count of bases not matched to a gene: 3. From germline, CDR1 is SGHTA and CDR2 FQGTGA. CDR3 region: CASSKTGGHQPQHF. CDR3 in DNA: TGTGCCAGCAGCAAGACAGGGGGCCATCAGCCCCAGCATTTT.

The CDR3 reads CASSLPEETQYF. DNA of the CDR3: TGCGCCAGCAGCTTGCCAGAAGAGACCCAGTACTTC. The chain has TRBV5-1 and TRBJ2-5; D is ambiguous. Germline V gene data show CDR1 as SGHRS and CDR2 as YFSETQ. V dropped 1 base and J dropped 3 bases, with 4 bases sitting between them. This CDR3 contains 12 residues.

The CDR3 loop is CASSFLRLAGYTF. The CDR3 bases are TGTGCCAGCAGTTTCCTACGACTGGCGGGCTACACCTTC. V usage is TRBV12-3 or TRBV12-4 and J usage is TRBJ1-2; D gene uncertain. This CDR3 has 13 residues. V was cut by 3 bases and J by 8 bases, with 13 bases left in between.

This clonotype was detected ten times or more. The rearrangement joins TRBV25-1 to TRBJ2-7; D unclear. V was trimmed by 4 bases and J by 3 bases, leaving 4 bases between them. The CDR3 is 11 amino acids. The V gene's germline CDR1 is MGHDK and CDR2 SYGVNS. DNA of the CDR3: TGTGCCAGCAGTGGAGTCTACGAGCAGTACTTC. Its protein is CASSGVYEQYF.

The CDR3 DNA reads TGCGCCAGCACTTTAGGTGCGCCTAGCGGCTACAATGAGCAGTTCTTC. Translation gives CASTLGAPSGYNEQFF. The rearrangement joins TRBV5-1 to TRBJ2-1; 7 bases map to TRBD2. Germline CDR1 and CDR2: SGHRS and YFSETQ. V gave up 6 bases and J gave up 3 bases; unmatched junction bases: 12. The length of the CDR3 is 16 residues. The full variable domain, its missing parts supplied by reference TRBV5-1 and TRBJ2-1, is KAGVTQTPRYLIKTRGQQVTLSCSPISGHRSVSWYQQTPGQGLQFLFEYFSETQRNKGNFPGRFSGRQFSNSRSEMNVSTLELGDSALYLCASTLGAPSGYNEQFFGPGTRLTVL.